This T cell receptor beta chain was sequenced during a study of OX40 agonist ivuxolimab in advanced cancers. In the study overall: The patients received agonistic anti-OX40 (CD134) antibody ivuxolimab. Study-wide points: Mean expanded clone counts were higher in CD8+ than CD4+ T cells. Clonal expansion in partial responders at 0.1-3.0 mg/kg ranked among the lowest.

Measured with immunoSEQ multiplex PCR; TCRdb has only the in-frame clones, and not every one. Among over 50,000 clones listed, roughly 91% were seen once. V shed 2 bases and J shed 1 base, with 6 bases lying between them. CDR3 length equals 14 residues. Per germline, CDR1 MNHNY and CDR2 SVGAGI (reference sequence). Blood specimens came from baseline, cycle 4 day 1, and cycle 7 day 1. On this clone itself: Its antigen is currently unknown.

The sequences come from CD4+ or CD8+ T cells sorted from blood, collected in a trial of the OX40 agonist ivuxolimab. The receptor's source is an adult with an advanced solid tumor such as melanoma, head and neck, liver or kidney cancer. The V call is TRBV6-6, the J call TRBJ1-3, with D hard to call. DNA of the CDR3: TGTGCCAGCAGTTACGTGGGGTCTGGAAACACCATATATTTT. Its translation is CASSYVGSGNTIYF.